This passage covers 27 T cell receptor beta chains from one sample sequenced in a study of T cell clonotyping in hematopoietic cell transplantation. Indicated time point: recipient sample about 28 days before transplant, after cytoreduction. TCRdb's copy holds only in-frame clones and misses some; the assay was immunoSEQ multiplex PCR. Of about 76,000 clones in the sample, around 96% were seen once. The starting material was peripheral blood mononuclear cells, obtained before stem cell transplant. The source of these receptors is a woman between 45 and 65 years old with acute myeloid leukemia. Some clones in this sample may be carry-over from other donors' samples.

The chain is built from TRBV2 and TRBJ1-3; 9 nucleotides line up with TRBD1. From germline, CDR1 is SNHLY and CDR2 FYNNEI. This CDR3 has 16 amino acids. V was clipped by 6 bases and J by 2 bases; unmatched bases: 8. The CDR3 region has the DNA TGTGCCAGCAGACGTTTGACAGGGGGTACTGGAAACACCATATATTTT. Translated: CASRRLTGGTGNTIYF.

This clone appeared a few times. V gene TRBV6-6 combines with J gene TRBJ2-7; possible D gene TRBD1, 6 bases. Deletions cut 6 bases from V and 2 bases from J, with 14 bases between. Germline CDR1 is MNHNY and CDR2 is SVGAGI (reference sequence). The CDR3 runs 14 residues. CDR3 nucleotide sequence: TGTGCCAGCAGGGGGGCTGGCCAAACCTACGAGCAGTACTTC. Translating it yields CASRGAGQTYEQYF.

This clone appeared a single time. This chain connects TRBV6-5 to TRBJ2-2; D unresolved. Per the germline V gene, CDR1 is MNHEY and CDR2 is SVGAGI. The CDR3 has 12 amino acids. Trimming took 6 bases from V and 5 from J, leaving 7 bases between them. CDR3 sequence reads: CASRIPTGELFF. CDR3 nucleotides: TGTGCCAGCAGAATACCTACCGGGGAGCTGTTTTTT.

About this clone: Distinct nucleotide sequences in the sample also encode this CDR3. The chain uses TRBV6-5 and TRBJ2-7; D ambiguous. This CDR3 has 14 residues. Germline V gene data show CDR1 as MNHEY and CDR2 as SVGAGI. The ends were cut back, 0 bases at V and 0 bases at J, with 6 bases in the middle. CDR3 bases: TGTGCCAGCAGTTACTCACGGAGCTCCTACGAGCAGTACTTC. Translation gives CASSYSRSSYEQYF.

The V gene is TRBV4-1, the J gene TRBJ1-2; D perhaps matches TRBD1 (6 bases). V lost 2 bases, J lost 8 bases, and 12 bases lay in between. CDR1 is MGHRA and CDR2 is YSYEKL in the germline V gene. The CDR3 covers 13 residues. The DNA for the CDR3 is TGCGCCAGCAGCCAAACCGGAGGGGGGGGCTACACCTTC. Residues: CASSQTGGGGYTF.

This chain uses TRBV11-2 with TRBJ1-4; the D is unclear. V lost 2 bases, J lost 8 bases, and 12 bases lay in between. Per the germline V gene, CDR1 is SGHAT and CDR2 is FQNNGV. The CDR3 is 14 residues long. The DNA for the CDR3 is TGTGCCAGCAGCTTAATGAGGTTTGGGGAAAAACTGTTTTTT. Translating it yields CASSLMRFGEKLFF.

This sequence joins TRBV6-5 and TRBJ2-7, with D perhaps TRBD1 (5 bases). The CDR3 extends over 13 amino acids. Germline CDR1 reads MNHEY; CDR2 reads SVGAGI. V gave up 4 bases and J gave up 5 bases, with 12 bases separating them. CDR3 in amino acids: CASSSPGRNEQYF. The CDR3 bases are TGTGCCAGCAGTTCGCCAGGGCGGAACGAGCAGTACTTC.

The CDR3 coding sequence is TGTGCCAGCAGCATGACGACAGGGGCCGGGGAGCTGTTTTTT. This codes for CASSMTTGAGELFF. The V and J genes are TRBV11-3 and TRBJ2-2; 8 nucleotides match TRBD1. Trimming cost V 5 bases and J 6 bases; bases outside gene matches: 5. This CDR3 has 14 amino acids. CDR1 is SGHNT, CDR2 YENEEA, per germline.

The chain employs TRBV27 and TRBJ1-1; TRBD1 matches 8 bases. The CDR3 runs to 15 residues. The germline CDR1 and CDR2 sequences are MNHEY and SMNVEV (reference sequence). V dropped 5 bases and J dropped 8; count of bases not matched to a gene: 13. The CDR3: CASSPGGRGGPEAFF. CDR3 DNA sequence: TGTGCCAGCAGTCCAGGGGGCAGGGGGGGCCCGGAAGCTTTCTTT.

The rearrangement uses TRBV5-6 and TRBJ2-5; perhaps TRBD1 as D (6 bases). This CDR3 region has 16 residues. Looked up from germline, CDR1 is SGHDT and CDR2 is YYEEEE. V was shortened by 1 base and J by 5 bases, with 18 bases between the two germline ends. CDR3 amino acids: CASSLKGHRVLETQYF. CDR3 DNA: TGTGCCAGCAGCTTGAAGGGTCACAGGGTTTTGGAGACCCAGTACTTC.

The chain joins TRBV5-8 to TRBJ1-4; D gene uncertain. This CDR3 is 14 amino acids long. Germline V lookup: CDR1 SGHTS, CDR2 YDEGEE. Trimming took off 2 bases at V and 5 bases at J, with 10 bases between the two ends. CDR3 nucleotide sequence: TGTGCCAGCAGCTTTACGGGCCAGAATGAAAAACTGTTTTTT. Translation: CASSFTGQNEKLFF.

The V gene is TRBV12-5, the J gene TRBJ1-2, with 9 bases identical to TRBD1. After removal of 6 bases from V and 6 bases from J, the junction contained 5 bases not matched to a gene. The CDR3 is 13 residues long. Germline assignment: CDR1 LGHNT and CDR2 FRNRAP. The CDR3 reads CASGLDRGDGYTF. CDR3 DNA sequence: TGTGCTAGTGGACTTGACAGGGGGGATGGCTACACCTTC.

CDR3 sequence (DNA): TGTGCCAGCAGCTTTACAGGGTCCTACAATGAGCAGTTCTTC. It translates to CASSFTGSYNEQFF. This sequence joins TRBV7-9 and TRBJ2-1; tentative D call: TRBD1 (6 bases). From germline, CDR1 is SEHNR and CDR2 FQNEAQ (reference sequence). The CDR3 spans 14 residues. V was shortened by 3 bases and J by 1 base, with 7 bases between the two germline ends.

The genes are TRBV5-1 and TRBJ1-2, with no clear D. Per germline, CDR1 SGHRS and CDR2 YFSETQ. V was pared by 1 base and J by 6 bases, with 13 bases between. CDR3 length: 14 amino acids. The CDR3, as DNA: TGCGCCAGCAGCTTGAGCGAAGGCCGAGATGGCTACACCTTC. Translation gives CASSLSEGRDGYTF.

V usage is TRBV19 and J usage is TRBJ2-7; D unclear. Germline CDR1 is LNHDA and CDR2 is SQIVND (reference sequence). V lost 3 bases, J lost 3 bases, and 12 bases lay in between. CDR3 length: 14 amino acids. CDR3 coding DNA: TGTGCCAGTAGTATGAAAGGGAACCGCTACGAGCAGTACTTC. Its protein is CASSMKGNRYEQYF.

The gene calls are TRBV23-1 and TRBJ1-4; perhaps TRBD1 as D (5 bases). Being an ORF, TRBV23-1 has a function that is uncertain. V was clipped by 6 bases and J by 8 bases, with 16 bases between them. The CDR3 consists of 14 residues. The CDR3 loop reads CASSHPGTGEKLFF. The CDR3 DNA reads TGCGCCAGCAGCCATCCTGGGACGGGCGAAAAACTGTTTTTT.

DNA for the CDR3: TGTGCCAGCAGTTTATTCAGTCCCACTGAAGCTTTCTTT. Protein sequence: CASSLFSPTEAFF. The chain has TRBV28 and TRBJ1-1; no definite D call. This CDR3 is built from 13 residues. The V gene's germline CDR1 is MDHEN and CDR2 SYDVKM. V lost 1 base, J lost 4 bases, and 7 bases lay in between.

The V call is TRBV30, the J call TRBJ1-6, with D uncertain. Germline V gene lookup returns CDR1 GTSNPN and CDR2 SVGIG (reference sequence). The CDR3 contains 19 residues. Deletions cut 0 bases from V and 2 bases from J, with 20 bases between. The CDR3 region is CAWSVIGPISYTYNSPLHF. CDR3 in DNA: TGTGCCTGGAGTGTAATAGGACCAATTTCATACACCTATAATTCACCCCTCCACTTT.

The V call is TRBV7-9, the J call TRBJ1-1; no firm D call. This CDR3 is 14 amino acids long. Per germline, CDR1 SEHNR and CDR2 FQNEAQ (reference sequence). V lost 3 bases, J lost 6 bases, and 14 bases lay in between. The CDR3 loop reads CASSFASGPPEAFF. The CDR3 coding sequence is TGTGCCAGCAGCTTTGCTTCTGGTCCCCCTGAAGCTTTCTTT. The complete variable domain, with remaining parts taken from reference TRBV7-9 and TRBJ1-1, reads DTGVSQNPRHKITKRGQNVTFRCDPISEHNRLYWYRQTLGQGPEFLTYFQNEAQLEKSRLLSDRFSAERPKGSFSTLEIQRTEQGDSAMYLCASSFASGPPEAFFGQGTRLTVV.

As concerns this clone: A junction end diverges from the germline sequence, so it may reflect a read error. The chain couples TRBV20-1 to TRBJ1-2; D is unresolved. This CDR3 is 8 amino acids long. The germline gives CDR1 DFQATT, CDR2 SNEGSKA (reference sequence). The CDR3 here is CSARFFSF. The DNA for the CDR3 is TGCAGTGCTAGATTCTTCTCCTTC.

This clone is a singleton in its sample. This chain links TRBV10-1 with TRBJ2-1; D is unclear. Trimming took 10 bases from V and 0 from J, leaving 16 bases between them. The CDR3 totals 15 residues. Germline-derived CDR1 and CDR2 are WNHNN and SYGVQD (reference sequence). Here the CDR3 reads CATSQATGSYNEQFF. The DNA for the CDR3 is TGCGCCACCAGCCAGGCGACGGGCTCCTACAATGAGCAGTTCTTC.

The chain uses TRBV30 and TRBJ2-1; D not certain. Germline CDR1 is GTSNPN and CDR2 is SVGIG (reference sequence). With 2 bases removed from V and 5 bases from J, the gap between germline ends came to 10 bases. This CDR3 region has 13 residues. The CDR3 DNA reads TGTGCCTGGAGTACCGACTGGGACAATGAGCAGTTCTTC. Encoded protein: CAWSTDWDNEQFF.

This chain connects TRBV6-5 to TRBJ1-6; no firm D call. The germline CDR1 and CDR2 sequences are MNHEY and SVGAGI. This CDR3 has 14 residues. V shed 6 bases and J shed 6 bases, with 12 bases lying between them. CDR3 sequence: CASRGNGFNSPLHF. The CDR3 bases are TGTGCCAGCAGGGGGAACGGTTTTAATTCACCCCTCCACTTT.

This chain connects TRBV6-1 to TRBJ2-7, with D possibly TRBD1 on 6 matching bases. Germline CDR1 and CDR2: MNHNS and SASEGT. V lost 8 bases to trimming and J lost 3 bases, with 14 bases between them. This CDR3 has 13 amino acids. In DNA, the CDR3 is TGTGCCAGCCGACAGGTGATCAACTACGAGCAGTACTTC. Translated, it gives CASRQVINYEQYF.

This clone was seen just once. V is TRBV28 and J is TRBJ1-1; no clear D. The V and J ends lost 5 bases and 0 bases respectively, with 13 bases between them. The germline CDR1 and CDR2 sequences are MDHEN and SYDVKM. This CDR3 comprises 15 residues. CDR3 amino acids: CASSELTSVNTEAFF. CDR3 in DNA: TGTGCCAGCAGTGAATTGACATCCGTGAACACTGAAGCTTTCTTT.

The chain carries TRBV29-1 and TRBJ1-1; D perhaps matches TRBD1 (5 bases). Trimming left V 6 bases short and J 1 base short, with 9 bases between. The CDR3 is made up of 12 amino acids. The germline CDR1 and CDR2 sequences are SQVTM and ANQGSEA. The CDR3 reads CSVGHPNTEAFF. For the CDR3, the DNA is TGCAGCGTCGGACATCCGAACACTGAAGCTTTCTTT.

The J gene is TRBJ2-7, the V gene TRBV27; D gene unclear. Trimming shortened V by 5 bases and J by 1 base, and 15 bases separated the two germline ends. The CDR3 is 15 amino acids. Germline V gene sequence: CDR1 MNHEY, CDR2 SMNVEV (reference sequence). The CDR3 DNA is TGTGCCAGCAGTCCAGCGCCCCTCCGTTCCTACGAGCAGTACTTC. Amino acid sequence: CASSPAPLRSYEQYF.